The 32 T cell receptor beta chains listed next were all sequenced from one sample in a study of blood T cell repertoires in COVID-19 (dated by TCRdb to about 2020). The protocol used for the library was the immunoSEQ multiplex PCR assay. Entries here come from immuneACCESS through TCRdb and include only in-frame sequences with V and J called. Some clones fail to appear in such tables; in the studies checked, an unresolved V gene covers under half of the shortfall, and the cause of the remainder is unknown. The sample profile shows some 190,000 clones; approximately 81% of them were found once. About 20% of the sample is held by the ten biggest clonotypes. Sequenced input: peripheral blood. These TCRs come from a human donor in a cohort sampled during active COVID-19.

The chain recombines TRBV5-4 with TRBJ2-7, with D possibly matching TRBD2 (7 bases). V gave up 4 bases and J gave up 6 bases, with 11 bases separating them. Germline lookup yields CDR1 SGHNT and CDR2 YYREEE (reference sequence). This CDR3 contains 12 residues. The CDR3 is CASSPGGPEQYF. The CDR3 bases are TGTGCCAGCAGCCCCGGGGGGCCCGAGCAGTACTTC.

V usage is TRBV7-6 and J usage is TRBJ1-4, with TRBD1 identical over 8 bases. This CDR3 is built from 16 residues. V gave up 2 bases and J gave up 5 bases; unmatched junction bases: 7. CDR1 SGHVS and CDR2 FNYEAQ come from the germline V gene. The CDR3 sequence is CASSLSPGQGNEKLFF. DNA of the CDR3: TGTGCCAGCAGCTTAAGTCCTGGACAGGGCAATGAAAAACTGTTTTTT.

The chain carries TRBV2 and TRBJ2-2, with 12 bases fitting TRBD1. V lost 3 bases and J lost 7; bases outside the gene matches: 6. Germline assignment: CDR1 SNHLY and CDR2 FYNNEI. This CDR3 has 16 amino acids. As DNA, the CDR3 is TGTGCCAGCAGTGAGGGGACAGGGGGCGGGCACGGGGAGCTGTTTTTT. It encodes CASSEGTGGGHGELFF. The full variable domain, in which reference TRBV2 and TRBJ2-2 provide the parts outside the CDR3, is EPEVTQTPSHQVTQMGQEVILRCVPISNHLYFYWYRQILGQKVEFLVSFYNNEISEKSEIFDDQFSVERPDGSNFTLKIRSTKLEDSAMYFCASSEGTGGGHGELFFGEGSRLTVL.

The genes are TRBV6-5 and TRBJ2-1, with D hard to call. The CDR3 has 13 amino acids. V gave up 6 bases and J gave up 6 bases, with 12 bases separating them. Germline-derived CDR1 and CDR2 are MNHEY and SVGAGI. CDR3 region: CASSLRRLNEQFF. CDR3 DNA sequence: TGTGCCAGCAGCCTAAGGCGGCTCAATGAGCAGTTCTTC.

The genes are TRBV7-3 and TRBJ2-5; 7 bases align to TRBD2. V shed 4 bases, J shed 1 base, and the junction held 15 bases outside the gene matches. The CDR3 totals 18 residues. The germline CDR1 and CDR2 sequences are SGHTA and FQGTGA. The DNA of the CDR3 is TGTGCCAGCAGCTCAGGCAGGGTGATGGGCGGGGGCCAAGAGACCCAGTACTTC. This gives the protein CASSSGRVMGGGQETQYF.

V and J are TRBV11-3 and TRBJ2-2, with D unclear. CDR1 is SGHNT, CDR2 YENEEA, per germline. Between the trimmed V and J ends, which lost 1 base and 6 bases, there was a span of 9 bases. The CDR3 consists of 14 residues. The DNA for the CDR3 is TGTGCCAGCAGCTTAGGGCCGGAGCCCGGGGAGCTGTTTTTT. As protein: CASSLGPEPGELFF. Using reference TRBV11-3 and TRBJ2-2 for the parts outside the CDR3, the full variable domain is EAGVVQSPRYKIIEKKQPVAFWCNPISGHNTLYWYLQNLGQGPELLIRYENEEAVDDSQLPKDRFSAERLKGVDSTLKIQPAELGDSAVYLCASSLGPEPGELFFGEGSRLTVL.

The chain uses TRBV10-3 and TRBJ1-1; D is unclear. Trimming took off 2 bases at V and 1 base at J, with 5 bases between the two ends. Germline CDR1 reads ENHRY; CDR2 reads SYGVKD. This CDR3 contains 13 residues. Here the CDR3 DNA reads TGTGCCATCAGTGAGGGGCCGAACACTGAAGCTTTCTTT. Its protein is CAISEGPNTEAFF.

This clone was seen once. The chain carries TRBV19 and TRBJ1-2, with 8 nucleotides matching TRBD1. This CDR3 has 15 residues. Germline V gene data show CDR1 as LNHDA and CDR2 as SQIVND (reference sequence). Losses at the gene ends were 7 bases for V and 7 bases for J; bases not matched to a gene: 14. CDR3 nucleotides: TGTGCCAGTACCCCCCTCAACAGGGGGGGCGGTGGCTACACCTTC. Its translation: CASTPLNRGGGGYTF. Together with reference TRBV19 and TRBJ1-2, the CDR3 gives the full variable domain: DGGITQSPKYLFRKEGQNVTLSCEQNLNHDAMYWYRQDPGQGLRLIYYSQIVNDFQKGDIAEGYSVSREKKESFPLTVTSAQKNPTAFYLCASTPLNRGGGGYTFGSGTRLTVV.

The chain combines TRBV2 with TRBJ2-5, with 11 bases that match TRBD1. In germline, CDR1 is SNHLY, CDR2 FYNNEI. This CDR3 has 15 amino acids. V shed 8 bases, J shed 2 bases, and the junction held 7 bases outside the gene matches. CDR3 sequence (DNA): TGTGCCAGCCTCCGGGACAGGGGGTATCAAGAGACCCAGTACTTC. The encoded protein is CASLRDRGYQETQYF.

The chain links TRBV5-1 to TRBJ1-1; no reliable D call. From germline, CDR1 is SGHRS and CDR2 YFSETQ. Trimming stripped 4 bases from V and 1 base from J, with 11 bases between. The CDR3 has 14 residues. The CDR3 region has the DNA TGCGCCAGCAGCGTTCAGGTGGGGAACACTGAAGCTTTCTTT. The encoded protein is CASSVQVGNTEAFF.

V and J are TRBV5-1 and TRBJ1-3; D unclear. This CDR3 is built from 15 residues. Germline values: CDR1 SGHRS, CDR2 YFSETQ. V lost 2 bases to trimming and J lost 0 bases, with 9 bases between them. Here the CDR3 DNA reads TGCGCCAGCAGCTTTGGCGGATACTCTGGAAACACCATATATTTT. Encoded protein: CASSFGGYSGNTIYF. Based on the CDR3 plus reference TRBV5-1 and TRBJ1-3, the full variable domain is KAGVTQTPRYLIKTRGQQVTLSCSPISGHRSVSWYQQTPGQGLQFLFEYFSETQRNKGNFPGRFSGRQFSNSRSEMNVSTLELGDSALYLCASSFGGYSGNTIYFGEGSWLTVV.

This CDR3 is CASSTRDRGPYEQYF. The DNA of the CDR3 is TGTGCCAGCAGTACCCGGGACAGGGGACCCTACGAGCAGTACTTC. The chain recombines TRBV27 with TRBJ2-7; 10 nucleotides line up with TRBD1. The V gene's germline CDR1 is MNHEY and CDR2 SMNVEV (reference sequence). J gave up 2 bases and V 5 bases, and 6 bases lay outside the gene matches. This CDR3 has 15 residues.

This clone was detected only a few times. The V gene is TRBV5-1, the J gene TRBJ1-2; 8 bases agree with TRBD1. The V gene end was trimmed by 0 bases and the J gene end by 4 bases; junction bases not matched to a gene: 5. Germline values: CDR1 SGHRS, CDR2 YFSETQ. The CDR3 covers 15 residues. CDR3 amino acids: CASSLASTGVYGYTF. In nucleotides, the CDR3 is TGCGCCAGCAGCTTGGCCTCGACAGGGGTCTATGGCTACACCTTC.

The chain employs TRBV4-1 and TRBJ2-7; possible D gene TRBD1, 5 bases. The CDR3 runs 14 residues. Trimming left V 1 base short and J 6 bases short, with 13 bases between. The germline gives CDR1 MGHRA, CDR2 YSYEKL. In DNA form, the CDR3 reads TGCGCCAGCAGCCAAGTTAACAGGATCTCCGAGCAGTACTTC. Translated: CASSQVNRISEQYF.

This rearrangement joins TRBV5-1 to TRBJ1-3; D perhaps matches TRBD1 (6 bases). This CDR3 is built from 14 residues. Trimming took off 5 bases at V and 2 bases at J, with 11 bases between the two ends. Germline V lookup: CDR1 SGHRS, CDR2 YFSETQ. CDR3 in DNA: TGCGCCAGCAGACCGGACAGAGCTGGAAACACCATATATTTT. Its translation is CASRPDRAGNTIYF.

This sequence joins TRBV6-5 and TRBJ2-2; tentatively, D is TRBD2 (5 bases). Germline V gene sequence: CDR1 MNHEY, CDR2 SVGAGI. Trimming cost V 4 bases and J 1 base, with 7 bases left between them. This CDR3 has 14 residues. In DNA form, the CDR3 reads TGTGCCAGCAGTTTTCGGGGGAACACCGGGGAGCTGTTTTTT. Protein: CASSFRGNTGELFF.

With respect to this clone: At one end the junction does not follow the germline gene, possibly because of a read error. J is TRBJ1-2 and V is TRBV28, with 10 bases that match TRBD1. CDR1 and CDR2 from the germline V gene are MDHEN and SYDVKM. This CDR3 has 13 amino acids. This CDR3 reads CASSLPQGRDRGF. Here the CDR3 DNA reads TGTGCCAGCAGCCTCCCCCAGGGGCGGGACAGGGGCTTC.

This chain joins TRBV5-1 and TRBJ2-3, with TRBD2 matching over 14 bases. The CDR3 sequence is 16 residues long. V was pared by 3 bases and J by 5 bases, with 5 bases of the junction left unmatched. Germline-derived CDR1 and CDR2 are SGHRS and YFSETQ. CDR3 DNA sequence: TGCGCCAGCAGCTGGGGGACTAGCGGGGGTCAAGATACGCAGTATTTT. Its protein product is CASSWGTSGGQDTQYF.

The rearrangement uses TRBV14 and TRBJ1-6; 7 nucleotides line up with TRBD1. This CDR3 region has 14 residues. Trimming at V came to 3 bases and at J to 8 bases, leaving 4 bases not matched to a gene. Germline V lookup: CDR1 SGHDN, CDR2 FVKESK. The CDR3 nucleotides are TGTGCCAGCAGCCAGACAGGGTCCCATTCACCCCTCCACTTT. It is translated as CASSQTGSHSPLHF.

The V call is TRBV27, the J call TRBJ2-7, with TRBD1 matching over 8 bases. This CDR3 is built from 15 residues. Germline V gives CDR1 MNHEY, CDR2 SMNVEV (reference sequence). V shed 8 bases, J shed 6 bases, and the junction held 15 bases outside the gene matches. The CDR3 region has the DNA TGTGCCAGCGGAGTAGGGACAGGAATTCGCAGCGAGCAGTACTTC. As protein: CASGVGTGIRSEQYF.

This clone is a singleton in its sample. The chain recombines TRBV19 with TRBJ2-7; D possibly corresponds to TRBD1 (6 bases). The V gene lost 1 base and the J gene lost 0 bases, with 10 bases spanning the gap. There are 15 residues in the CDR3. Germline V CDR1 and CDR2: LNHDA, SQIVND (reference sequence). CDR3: CASSIGGQSSYEQYF. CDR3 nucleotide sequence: TGTGCCAGTAGTATAGGAGGACAGAGCTCCTACGAGCAGTACTTC.

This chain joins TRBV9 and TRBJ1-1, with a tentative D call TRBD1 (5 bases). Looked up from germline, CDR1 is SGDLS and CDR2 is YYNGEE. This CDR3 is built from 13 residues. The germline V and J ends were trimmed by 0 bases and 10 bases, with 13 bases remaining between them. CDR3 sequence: CASSVDTGGIAFF. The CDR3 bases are TGTGCCAGCAGCGTAGACACCGGGGGTATAGCTTTCTTT.

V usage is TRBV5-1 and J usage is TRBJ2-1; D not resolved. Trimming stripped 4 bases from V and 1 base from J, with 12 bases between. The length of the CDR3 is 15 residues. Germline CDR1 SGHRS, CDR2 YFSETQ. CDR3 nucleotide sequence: TGCGCCAGCAGCCCATCCCCGGGTTCCTACAATGAGCAGTTCTTC. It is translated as CASSPSPGSYNEQFF.

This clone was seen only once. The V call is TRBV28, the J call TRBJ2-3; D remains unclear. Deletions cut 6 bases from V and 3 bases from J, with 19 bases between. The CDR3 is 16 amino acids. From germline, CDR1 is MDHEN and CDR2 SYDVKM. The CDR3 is CASSSSGPVVTDTQYF. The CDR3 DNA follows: TGTGCCAGCAGCTCTTCGGGTCCGGTGGTGACAGATACGCAGTATTTT.

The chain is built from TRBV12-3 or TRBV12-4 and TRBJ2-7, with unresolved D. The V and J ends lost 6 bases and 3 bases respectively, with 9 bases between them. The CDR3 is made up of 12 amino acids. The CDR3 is CASSFLGYEQYF. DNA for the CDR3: TGTGCCAGCAGCTTCCTCGGCTACGAGCAGTACTTC.

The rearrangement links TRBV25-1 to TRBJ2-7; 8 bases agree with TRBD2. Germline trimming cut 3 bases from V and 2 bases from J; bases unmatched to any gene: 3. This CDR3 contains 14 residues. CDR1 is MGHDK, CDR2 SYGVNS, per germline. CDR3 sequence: CASSDSGGAYEQYF. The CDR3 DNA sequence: TGTGCCAGCAGTGATTCGGGAGGGGCCTACGAGCAGTACTTC.

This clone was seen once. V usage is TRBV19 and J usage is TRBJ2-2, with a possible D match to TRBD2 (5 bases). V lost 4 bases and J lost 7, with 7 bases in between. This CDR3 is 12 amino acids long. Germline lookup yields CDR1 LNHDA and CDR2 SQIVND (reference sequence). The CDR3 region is CASSTRVGELFF. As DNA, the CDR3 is TGTGCCAGTAGTACGAGGGTCGGGGAGCTGTTTTTT.

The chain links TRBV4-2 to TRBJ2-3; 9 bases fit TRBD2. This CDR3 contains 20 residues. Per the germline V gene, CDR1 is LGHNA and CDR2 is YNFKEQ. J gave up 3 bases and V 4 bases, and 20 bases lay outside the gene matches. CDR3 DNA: TGTGCCAGCAGCCTCACTCTCAGTAGCGGGTCAGCGGGGGGTACAGATACGCAGTATTTT. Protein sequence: CASSLTLSSGSAGGTDTQYF.

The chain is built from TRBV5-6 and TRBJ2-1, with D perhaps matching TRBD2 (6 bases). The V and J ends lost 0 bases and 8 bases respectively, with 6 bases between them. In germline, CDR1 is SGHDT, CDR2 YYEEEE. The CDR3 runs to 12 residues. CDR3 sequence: CASSLVADEQFF. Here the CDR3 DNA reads TGTGCCAGCAGCTTGGTAGCGGATGAGCAGTTCTTC.

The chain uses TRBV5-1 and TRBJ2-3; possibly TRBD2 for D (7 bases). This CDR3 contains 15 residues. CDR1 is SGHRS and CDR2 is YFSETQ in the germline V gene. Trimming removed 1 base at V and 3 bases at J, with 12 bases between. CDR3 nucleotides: TGCGCCAGCAGCTTGTGGGGAGGGACAACAGATACGCAGTATTTT. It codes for CASSLWGGTTDTQYF.

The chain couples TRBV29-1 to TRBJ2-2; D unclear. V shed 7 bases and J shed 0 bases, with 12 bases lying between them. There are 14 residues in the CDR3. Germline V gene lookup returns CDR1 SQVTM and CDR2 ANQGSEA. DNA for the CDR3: TGCAGCGCCCGGAAACAGACGAACACCGGGGAGCTGTTTTTT. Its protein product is CSARKQTNTGELFF.

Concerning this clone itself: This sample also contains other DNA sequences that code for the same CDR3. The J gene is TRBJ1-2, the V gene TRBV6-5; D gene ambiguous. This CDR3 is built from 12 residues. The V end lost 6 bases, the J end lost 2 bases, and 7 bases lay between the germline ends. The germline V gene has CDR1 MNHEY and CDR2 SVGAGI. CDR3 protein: CASSRSNYGYTF. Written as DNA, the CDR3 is TGTGCCAGCAGCCGGTCAAACTATGGCTACACCTTC.